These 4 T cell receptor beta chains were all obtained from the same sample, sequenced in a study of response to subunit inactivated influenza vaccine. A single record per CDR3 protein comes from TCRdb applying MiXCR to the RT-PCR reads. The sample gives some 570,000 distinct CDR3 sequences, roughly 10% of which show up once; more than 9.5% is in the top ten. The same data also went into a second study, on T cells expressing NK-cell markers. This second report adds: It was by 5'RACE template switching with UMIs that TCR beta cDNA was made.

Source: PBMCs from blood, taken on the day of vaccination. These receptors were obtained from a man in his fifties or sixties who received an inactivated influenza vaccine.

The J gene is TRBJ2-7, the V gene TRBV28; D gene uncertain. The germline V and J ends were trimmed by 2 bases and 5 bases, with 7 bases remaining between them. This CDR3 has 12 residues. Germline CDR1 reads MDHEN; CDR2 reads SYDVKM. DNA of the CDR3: TGTGCCAGCAGTTTAAAGGGAAACGAGCAGTACTTC. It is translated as CASSLKGNEQYF.

CDR3 DNA: TGTGCCAGCAGACCAACAGGAGGCTACGAGCAGTACTTC. Encoded protein: CASRPTGGYEQYF. The chain combines TRBV6-2 or TRBV6-3 with TRBJ2-7; D is possibly TRBD1 or TRBD2 (5 bases each). The germline V gene has CDR1 MNHEY and CDR2 SVGEGT. This CDR3 region has 13 residues. Between the trimmed V and J ends, which lost 6 bases and 3 bases, there was a span of 12 bases.

CDR3 protein: CASSRTGDYEQYF. CDR3 DNA: TGTGCCAGCAGCCGGACAGGGGATTACGAGCAGTACTTC. The chain uses TRBV7-9 and TRBJ2-7; TRBD1 matches at 9 bases. Germline V gene data show CDR1 as SEHNR and CDR2 as FQNEAQ (reference sequence). The V and J ends lost 5 bases and 4 bases, in that order; junction bases with no gene match: 3. The CDR3 loop spans 13 amino acids.

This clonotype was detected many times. Here the CDR3 reads CAISTLPGQGETQYF. The CDR3, as DNA: TGTGCCATCAGCACTTTACCGGGACAGGGAGAGACCCAGTACTTC. This chain uses TRBV10-3 with TRBJ2-5, with TRBD1 identical over 9 bases. Per germline, CDR1 ENHRY and CDR2 SYGVKD. The V segment lost 6 bases and the J segment 4 bases; nucleotides outside the gene matches: 9. The CDR3 loop spans 15 amino acids.